The 24 T cell receptor beta chains below were found in one sample sequenced in a study of CD8 T cells in Susac syndrome. RNA totalling roughly 0.45 to 1 ug underwent reverse transcription with random hexamers. TCRdb re-derived calls from the immunoSEQ multiplex PCR reads in MiXCR, one entry per CDR3 protein. The sample yields about 200,000 distinct CDR3 sequences, about 91% seen once. The source material was CD4+ T cells from PBMCs. These receptors were taken from a human donor with Susac syndrome.

The chain uses TRBV18 and TRBJ2-6; maybe TRBD2 (5 bases). V dropped 3 bases and J dropped 1 base, with 7 bases sitting between them. The CDR3 totals 15 residues. CDR1 and CDR2 (germline): KGHSH, LQKENI. Here the CDR3 reads CASSPSGSGANVLTF. CDR3 nucleotide sequence: TGTGCCAGCTCACCCTCGGGGTCTGGGGCCAACGTCCTGACTTTC.

V and J are TRBV30 and TRBJ1-1; D gene uncertain. From germline, CDR1 is GTSNPN and CDR2 SVGIG (reference sequence). The CDR3 is 11 amino acids. The V end was cut by 5 bases, the J end by 11 bases, with 15 bases between. The CDR3 region is CAWSTAARAFF. The CDR3 coding sequence is TGTGCCTGGTCTACGGCGGCGCGCGCTTTCTTT.

The genes are TRBV18 and TRBJ1-2, with TRBD1 matching 7 bases. V lost 0 bases and J lost 10; bases outside the gene matches: 8. The CDR3 is made up of 14 amino acids. The germline CDR1 and CDR2 sequences are KGHSH and LQKENI. In nucleotides, the CDR3 is TGTGCCAGCTCACCACCCGGACAGGCCCTATCCTACACCTTC. This sequence encodes CASSPPGQALSYTF. The full variable domain, its missing parts supplied by reference TRBV18 and TRBJ1-2, is NAGVMQNPRHLVRRRGQEARLRCSPMKGHSHVYWYRQLPEEGLKFMVYLQKENIIDESGMPKERFSAEFPKEGPSILRIQQVVRGDSAAYFCASSPPGQALSYTFGSGTRLTVV.

The chain employs TRBV6-6 and TRBJ2-2; no reliable D call. Germline-derived CDR1 and CDR2 are MNHNY and SVGAGI (reference sequence). The CDR3 sequence is 15 residues long. V was clipped by 6 bases and J by 3 bases, with 14 bases between them. This chain's CDR3 is CASRWSSAYTGELFF. For the CDR3, the DNA is TGTGCCAGCAGATGGAGCTCCGCCTACACCGGGGAGCTGTTTTTT.

This chain joins TRBV15 and TRBJ2-1; D unresolved. V lost 5 bases, J lost 9 bases, and 14 bases lay in between. The CDR3 totals 13 residues. The V gene's germline CDR1 is LNHNV and CDR2 YYDKDF (reference sequence). CDR3 DNA sequence: TGTGCCACCAGCTCCCGCCGTTCAAGTGAGCAGTTCTTC. Protein sequence: CATSSRRSSEQFF.

The rearrangement joins TRBV29-1 to TRBJ1-1, with D tentatively TRBD1 (5 bases). This CDR3 contains 12 residues. CDR1 is SQVTM, CDR2 ANQGSEA, per germline. The V end lost 4 bases, the J end lost 7 bases, and 13 bases lay between the germline ends. As DNA, the CDR3 is TGCAGCGTTGTCCAGCAGGGTCTTGAAGCTTTCTTT. Its protein product is CSVVQQGLEAFF.

The genes are TRBV29-1 and TRBJ2-3; D could derive from TRBD1 or TRBD2 (5 bases each). Deletions cut 3 bases from V and 11 bases from J, with 12 bases between. Germline loops: CDR1 SQVTM, CDR2 ANQGSEA. The CDR3 is made up of 11 amino acids. The CDR3 spells CSVDEGNEQYF. Here the CDR3 DNA reads TGCAGCGTTGACGAGGGGAATGAGCAGTATTTT.

The V and J genes are TRBV20-1 and TRBJ1-1, with D perhaps TRBD1 (5 bases). Trimming cost V 8 bases and J 0 bases, with 10 bases left between them. The CDR3 is 12 residues long. Germline values: CDR1 DFQATT, CDR2 SNEGSKA (reference sequence). CDR3 sequence reads: CSIQALNTEAFF. The CDR3 DNA reads TGCAGTATACAGGCTTTGAACACTGAAGCTTTCTTT.

The chain links TRBV6-5 to TRBJ2-2, with D tentatively TRBD2 (5 bases). From germline, CDR1 is MNHEY and CDR2 SVGAGI. The V and J ends lost 0 bases and 0 bases respectively, with 11 bases between them. CDR3 size: 17 residues. CDR3 nucleotides: TGTGCCAGCAGTTACTCCTGGACTCACGCGAACACCGGGGAGCTGTTTTTT. The encoded protein is CASSYSWTHANTGELFF.

This clonotype showed up just once. The genes are TRBV10-2 and TRBJ2-7; D not certain. Germline lookup yields CDR1 WSHSY and CDR2 SAAADI. The CDR3 length is 15 residues. V was cut by 4 bases and J by 3 bases, with 16 bases left in between. As DNA, the CDR3 is TGCGCCAGCAGTGTCAACACCCCCGGAATCTACGAGCAGTACTTC. It codes for CASSVNTPGIYEQYF.

This chain connects TRBV20-1 to TRBJ2-7; either TRBD1 or TRBD2 may supply D (5 bases each). Trimming cost V 3 bases and J 0 bases, with 12 bases left between them. Germline V gene lookup returns CDR1 DFQATT and CDR2 SNEGSKA (reference sequence). The CDR3 runs to 14 residues. CDR3 sequence: CSARRGSSSYEQYF. DNA of the CDR3: TGCAGTGCTAGGAGGGGCTCGAGCTCCTACGAGCAGTACTTC.

The chain couples TRBV18 to TRBJ1-2; 7 bases agree with TRBD1. The CDR3 has 14 residues. Looked up from germline, CDR1 is KGHSH and CDR2 is LQKENI. V lost 5 bases, J lost 8 bases, and 11 bases stayed unmatched. In DNA, the CDR3 is TGTGCCAGCTCAGAATTCGACAGGGATGAAGGCTACACCTTC. Translated, it gives CASSEFDRDEGYTF.

The rearrangement links TRBV20-1 to TRBJ1-1; no firm D call. The CDR3 loop spans 13 amino acids. Germline assignment: CDR1 DFQATT and CDR2 SNEGSKA (reference sequence). Trimming took 3 bases from V and 0 from J, leaving 8 bases between them. Written as DNA, the CDR3 is TGCAGTGCTAGTCAGGCTATGAACACTGAAGCTTTCTTT. It is translated as CSASQAMNTEAFF.

This chain uses TRBV10-3 with TRBJ1-1, with D unresolved. The CDR3 has 15 residues. Germline V gene data show CDR1 as ENHRY and CDR2 as SYGVKD. Trimming pared 5 bases from V and 0 bases from J, leaving 13 bases between. The CDR3 DNA is TGTGCCATCAGTCAAGATCCATACATGAACACTGAAGCTTTCTTT. This gives the protein CAISQDPYMNTEAFF.

The gene calls are TRBV29-1 and TRBJ2-7; possible D gene TRBD2, 6 bases. Germline V gene lookup returns CDR1 SQVTM and CDR2 ANQGSEA. There are 16 residues in the CDR3. The V end lost 4 bases, the J end lost 0 bases, and 19 bases lay between the germline ends. The CDR3, as DNA: TGCAGCGTTGGCCTCGCCCGCGGGGCCCACTCCTACGAGCAGTACTTC. It codes for CSVGLARGAHSYEQYF.

The V call is TRBV7-8, the J call TRBJ1-5; D not resolved. Germline V CDR1 and CDR2: SGHVS, FQNEAQ. V was shortened by 1 base and J by 5 bases, with 9 bases between the two germline ends. The length of the CDR3 is 14 residues. CDR3 sequence reads: CASSLGDSDQPQHF. CDR3 in DNA: TGTGCCAGCAGCTTAGGGGATTCGGATCAGCCCCAGCATTTT.

V gene TRBV3-1 combines with J gene TRBJ1-6; 9 bases match TRBD1. The CDR3 runs to 17 residues. With 4 bases clipped from V and 8 bases from J, the junction kept 12 bases outside the gene matches. CDR1 is LGHDT, CDR2 YNNKEL, per germline (reference sequence). The CDR3 DNA reads TGTGCCAGCAGCCCCATGGGACAGGGTTTCGGGGATTCACCCCTCCACTTT. It codes for CASSPMGQGFGDSPLHF.

The CDR3 here is CASSEDRFVSYNEQFF. As DNA, the CDR3 is TGTGCCAGCAGTGAAGACAGGTTCGTCTCCTACAATGAGCAGTTCTTC. This sequence joins TRBV2 and TRBJ2-1, with D perhaps TRBD1 (5 bases). The CDR3 extends over 16 amino acids. Germline V gives CDR1 SNHLY, CDR2 FYNNEI. The V and J ends lost 1 base and 0 bases respectively, with 10 bases between them.

This chain connects TRBV5-1 to TRBJ1-1; weak D call: TRBD1 (5 bases). Germline lookup yields CDR1 SGHRS and CDR2 YFSETQ. This CDR3 region has 13 residues. V shed 0 bases and J shed 10 bases, with 13 bases lying between them. CDR3 sequence reads: CASSLVGAQVAFF. The CDR3 DNA reads TGCGCCAGCAGCTTGGTAGGGGCGCAGGTAGCTTTCTTT. Based on the CDR3 plus reference TRBV5-1 and TRBJ1-1, the full variable domain is KAGVTQTPRYLIKTRGQQVTLSCSPISGHRSVSWYQQTPGQGLQFLFEYFSETQRNKGNFPGRFSGRQFSNSRSEMNVSTLELGDSALYLCASSLVGAQVAFFGQGTRLTVV.

The V and J genes are TRBV19 and TRBJ2-3, with 8 bases aligning to TRBD1. The ends lost 3 bases at V and 6 bases at J; junction bases unmatched: 2. From germline, CDR1 is LNHDA and CDR2 SQIVND (reference sequence). The CDR3 is 13 amino acids. The CDR3 DNA is TGTGCCAGTAGTATTCAGGGGGCCGATACGCAGTATTTT. Translating it yields CASSIQGADTQYF.

The V gene is TRBV11-2, the J gene TRBJ1-1; D unresolved. The CDR3 totals 8 residues. V lost 10 bases and J 11 bases, leaving 8 bases between the germline ends. Germline CDR1 reads SGHAT; CDR2 reads FQNNGV. CDR3 loop: CATAPAFF. As DNA, the CDR3 is TGTGCCACCGCTCCTGCTTTCTTT.

This clonotype was detected once. CDR3 DNA sequence: TGCAGTGCTAGTAAGGGGGCTCAAGAGACCCAGTACTTC. It yields the protein CSASKGAQETQYF. The chain is built from TRBV20-1 and TRBJ2-5, with 7 nucleotides matching TRBD1. The germline V gene has CDR1 DFQATT and CDR2 SNEGSKA (reference sequence). This CDR3 has 13 amino acids. After removal of 3 bases from V and 2 bases from J, the junction contained 3 bases not matched to a gene.

This chain joins TRBV20-1 and TRBJ2-1, with 9 bases identical to TRBD2. Germline lookup yields CDR1 DFQATT and CDR2 SNEGSKA (reference sequence). The CDR3 is made up of 18 amino acids. V lost 3 bases, J lost 4 bases, and 16 bases stayed unmatched. This chain's CDR3 is CSARRLAAVLMGYNEQFF. DNA of the CDR3: TGCAGTGCTAGGAGACTAGCGGCGGTCCTAATGGGGTACAATGAGCAGTTCTTC.

This clonotype occurred once. The rearrangement joins TRBV28 to TRBJ2-5; no firm D call. CDR3 length: 14 residues. Between the trimmed V and J ends, which lost 2 bases and 5 bases, there was a span of 12 bases. CDR1 MDHEN and CDR2 SYDVKM come from the germline V gene. CDR3 residues: CASSLGSIGETQYF. The CDR3 DNA reads TGTGCCAGCAGTTTAGGCAGTATAGGCGAGACCCAGTACTTC.